Given below is one T cell receptor (beta chain) in context. This record belongs to a study of long-term antiretroviral therapy in people with HIV. Survey-level resolution applied to immunoSEQ assay v3.0. Sequencing set out to capture roughly 35,000-50,000 T-cell genomes per sample. Using immunoSEQ multiplex PCR, the repertoire was profiled, and TCRdb retains in-frame clones only, with some absent. The sample yields 20,000 to 25,000 clones, 80% to 95% seen once. The ends lost 4 bases at V and 4 bases at J; junction bases unmatched: 5. Per germline, CDR1 SGHNT and CDR2 YYREEE (reference sequence). This CDR3 spans 14 amino acids.

The TCR originated in a woman between 50 and 59 years old with HIV. The sequenced sample was unsorted PBMCs, obtained 4.4 years after starting antiretroviral therapy. The genes are TRBV5-4 and TRBJ1-2; 9 bases align to TRBD1. The CDR3 region has the DNA TGTGCCAGCAGCGAGGGACAGGGTGGCTATGGCTACACCTTC. It encodes CASSEGQGGYGYTF.